This T cell receptor beta chain is drawn from a study of blood T cell repertoires in COVID-19. Across the study: Acute and convalescent COVID-19 specimens originated in the United States, Italy and Spain. PBMCs, B-cell-depleted T cells, or T cells were the source of the cDNA or gDNA that made up the material.

In the original workflow: Amplification with reference gene primers provided the estimates of nucleated cell counts. TCRdb's copy holds only in-frame clones and misses some; the assay was immunoSEQ multiplex PCR. V, J and clone size reflect that table, while D and trimming were determined from the DNA. The table has more than 100,000 clones, about four fifths seen once. CDR1 is SGDLS and CDR2 is YYNGEE in the germline V gene. The V end was cut by 2 bases, the J end by 6 bases, with 14 bases between. The CDR3 sequence is 14 residues long. The TCR originated in a man between 60 and 75 years old with active or convalescent COVID-19. The sequenced sample was peripheral blood. This chain links TRBV9 with TRBJ1-1, with D possibly TRBD1 on 6 matching bases. CDR3 bases: TGTGCCAGCAGCGTGGACCCGGACAGAGCTGAAGCTTTCTTT. It translates to CASSVDPDRAEAFF.